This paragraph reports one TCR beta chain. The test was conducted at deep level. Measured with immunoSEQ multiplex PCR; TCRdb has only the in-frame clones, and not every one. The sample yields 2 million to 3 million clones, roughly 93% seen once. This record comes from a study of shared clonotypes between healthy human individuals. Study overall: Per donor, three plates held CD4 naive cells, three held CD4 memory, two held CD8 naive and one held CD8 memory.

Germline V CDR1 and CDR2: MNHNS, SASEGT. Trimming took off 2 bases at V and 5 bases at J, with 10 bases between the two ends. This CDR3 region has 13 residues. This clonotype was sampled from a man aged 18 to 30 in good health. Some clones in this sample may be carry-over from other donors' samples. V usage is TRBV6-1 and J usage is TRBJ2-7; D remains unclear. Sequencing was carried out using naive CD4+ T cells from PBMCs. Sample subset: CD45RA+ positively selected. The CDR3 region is CASSEKRVHEQYF. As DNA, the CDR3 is TGTGCCAGCAGTGAAAAACGGGTCCACGAGCAGTACTTC.